This entry lists 14 T cell receptor beta chains sequenced from one sample in a study of T cell responses to AZD1222 COVID-19 vaccine. Sequenced by immunoSEQ multiplex PCR; TCRdb stores in-frame clones only, minus some. This repertoire shows some 110,000 clones, more than 65% found once; its top ten account for 9.4%. Sequences were derived from peripheral blood, sampled on day 0 of AZD1222 vaccination. Every receptor here comes from an adult in good health.

This clone is a singleton in its sample. The chain couples TRBV7-8 to TRBJ1-2, with D possibly matching TRBD1 (5 bases). The length of the CDR3 is 12 residues. The germline gives CDR1 SGHVS, CDR2 FQNEAQ. Trimming shortened V by 1 base and J by 7 bases, and 7 bases separated the two germline ends. The CDR3: CASSLGGGGYTF. The CDR3 DNA follows: TGTGCCAGCAGCTTAGGGGGGGGTGGCTACACCTTC.

The V and J genes are TRBV28 and TRBJ2-7; D gene ambiguous. The germline V gene has CDR1 MDHEN and CDR2 SYDVKM. The CDR3 contains 11 residues. V was trimmed by 5 bases and J by 2 bases, leaving 4 bases between them. CDR3 amino acids: CASSDPYEQYF. Here the CDR3 DNA reads TGTGCCAGCAGTGACCCCTACGAGCAGTACTTC.

J is TRBJ1-5 and V is TRBV6-5; 7 bases are a match to TRBD1. The CDR3 covers 13 residues. Unmatched junction bases numbered 3, after V lost 8 bases and J lost 2 bases. Germline lookup yields CDR1 MNHEY and CDR2 SVGAGI. The CDR3 loop reads CASFDRGNQPQHF. CDR3 bases: TGTGCCAGCTTTGACAGGGGCAATCAGCCCCAGCATTTT.

The J gene is TRBJ2-7, the V gene TRBV5-1; D gene ambiguous. The ends were cut back, 2 bases at V and 3 bases at J, with 9 bases in the middle. Germline CDR1 reads SGHRS; CDR2 reads YFSETQ. The CDR3 spans 13 residues. The CDR3 region has the DNA TGCGCCAGCAGCTTAGAAGCCCTCTACGAGCAGTACTTC. It codes for CASSLEALYEQYF.

This sequence joins TRBV3-1 (or the pseudogene TRBV3-2) and TRBJ1-6; D is unclear. Per germline, CDR1 LGHDT and CDR2 YNNKEL (reference sequence). This CDR3 is built from 13 residues. The V gene lost 2 bases and the J gene lost 8 bases, with 7 bases spanning the gap. CDR3 bases: TGTGCCAGCAGCCAATCCCGGGATTCACCCCTCCACTTT. Protein sequence: CASSQSRDSPLHF.

The sample holds a few counts of this clone. V is TRBV6-6 and J is TRBJ1-1, with 7 bases aligning to TRBD1. There are 10 residues in the CDR3. The ends lost 8 bases at V and 11 bases at J; junction bases unmatched: 5. Germline loops: CDR1 MNHNY, CDR2 SVGAGI (reference sequence). In DNA, the CDR3 is TGTGCCAGCGAGGGGGCCAGGGCTTTCTTT. Its protein product is CASEGARAFF.

The sample holds a few counts of this clone. The chain recombines TRBV18 with TRBJ1-4; D ambiguous. Germline V CDR1 and CDR2: KGHSH, LQKENI. This CDR3 comprises 15 residues. The V end lost 2 bases, the J end lost 0 bases, and 7 bases lay between the germline ends. CDR3 protein: CASSPASATNEKLFF. The CDR3 nucleotides read TGTGCCAGCTCACCAGCCTCTGCAACTAATGAAAAACTGTTTTTT.

The chain uses TRBV24-1 and TRBJ2-1; 9 bases line up with TRBD1. The ends lost 5 bases at V and 9 bases at J; junction bases unmatched: 16. Germline V gene lookup returns CDR1 KGHDR and CDR2 SFDVKD. CDR3 length: 17 residues. CDR3 nucleotides: TGTGCCACCAGTGGATTTGTAACCGGGACAGGGCCCCGTGAGCAGTTCTTC. This gives the protein CATSGFVTGTGPREQFF.

The chain is built from TRBV11-2 and TRBJ1-1; D not resolved. V was clipped by 2 bases and J by 0 bases, with 7 bases between them. The CDR3 runs 14 residues. The germline V gene has CDR1 SGHAT and CDR2 FQNNGV. CDR3 nucleotides: TGTGCCAGCAGCTTACGGGGAATGAACACTGAAGCTTTCTTT. The encoded protein is CASSLRGMNTEAFF.

The V and J genes are TRBV5-1 and TRBJ2-2, with 7 bases lining up with TRBD2. Germline V gives CDR1 SGHRS, CDR2 YFSETQ. Germline trimming cut 1 base from V and 4 bases from J; bases unmatched to any gene: 4. This CDR3 has 15 residues. CDR3 in amino acids: CASSLRLAGTGELFF. The CDR3 nucleotides are TGCGCCAGCAGCTTGAGACTAGCTGGCACCGGGGAGCTGTTTTTT.

The V call is TRBV4-3, the J call TRBJ1-5; D remains ambiguous. The CDR3 is 16 amino acids. Germline CDR1 reads LGHNA; CDR2 reads YSLEER. Trimming shortened V by 2 bases and J by 7 bases, and 18 bases separated the two germline ends. The CDR3 nucleotides are TGCGCCAGCAGCCAAATCGTCGGGATTCCCGTGCAGCCCCAGCATTTT. The encoded protein is CASSQIVGIPVQPQHF.

The chain combines TRBV7-9 with TRBJ1-2, with no clear D. The germline CDR1 and CDR2 sequences are SEHNR and FQNEAQ (reference sequence). The germline V and J ends were trimmed by 3 bases and 5 bases, with 7 bases remaining between them. CDR3 length: 12 amino acids. CDR3 sequence (DNA): TGTGCCAGCAGCTTGACTTCTTATGGCTACACCTTC. Translated, it gives CASSLTSYGYTF.

The rearrangement uses TRBV4-2 and TRBJ1-3, with a weak D call TRBD1 (5 bases). The germline CDR1 and CDR2 sequences are LGHNA and YNFKEQ. This CDR3 comprises 17 residues. V was pared by 0 bases and J by 4 bases, with 16 bases between. The CDR3 DNA reads TGTGCCAGCAGCCAAGATTTAAGGGGTCCTCGGGGAAACACCATATATTTT. Encoded protein: CASSQDLRGPRGNTIYF.

The rearrangement links TRBV11-3 to TRBJ2-1, with TRBD2 matching over 8 bases. Per germline, CDR1 SGHNT and CDR2 YENEEA. J gave up 4 bases and V 3 bases, and 5 bases lay outside the gene matches. This CDR3 is 15 amino acids long. CDR3 protein: CASSFGGRTYNEQFF. CDR3 in DNA: TGTGCCAGCAGCTTCGGCGGGAGGACTTACAATGAGCAGTTCTTC.